The 9 T cell receptor beta chains below come from one sample, sequenced in a study of cytomegalovirus exposure and HLA in healthy donors. Primers included in the PCR were 60 Vbeta and 13 Jbeta primers. This table comes from immunoSEQ multiplex PCR, and its TCRdb copy is limited to in-frame clones, with some not included. The sample lists roughly 140,000 clones; 70% to 80% were seen once. The source material was PBMCs. These receptors all come from a man aged 50-60 years in good health and CMV-seropositive.

V and J are TRBV19 and TRBJ2-7; D is undetermined. Trimming removed 0 bases at V and 7 bases at J, with 16 bases between. This CDR3 has 15 amino acids. Germline loops: CDR1 LNHDA, CDR2 SQIVND (reference sequence). Here the CDR3 DNA reads TGTGCCAGTAGTATAGATGGCGGAGACCTACGAGAGCAGTACTTC. Translated: CASSIDGGDLREQYF.

The rearrangement uses TRBV5-8 and TRBJ2-5; possible D gene TRBD2, 6 bases. The CDR3 contains 15 residues. V lost 3 bases to trimming and J lost 2 bases, with 14 bases between them. CDR1 is SGHTS and CDR2 is YDEGEE in the germline V gene. The CDR3 loop is CASSYVAALQETQYF. CDR3 bases: TGTGCCAGCAGCTACGTAGCGGCACTGCAAGAGACCCAGTACTTC. The whole variable domain, remainder taken from reference TRBV5-8 and TRBJ2-5, is EAGVTQSPTHLIKTRGQQATLRCSPISGHTSVYWYQQALGLGLQFLLWYDEGEERNRGNFPPRFSGRQFPNYSSELNVNALELEDSALYLCASSYVAALQETQYFGPGTRLLVL.

V is TRBV27 and J is TRBJ1-2; 7 positions match TRBD1. The CDR3 sequence is 15 residues long. Germline CDR1 MNHEY, CDR2 SMNVEV (reference sequence). Unmatched junction bases numbered 13, after V lost 6 bases and J lost 6 bases. Written as DNA, the CDR3 is TGTGCCAGCAGCCCAAACGACAGGGTGACAGATGGCTACACCTTC. This sequence encodes CASSPNDRVTDGYTF.

J is TRBJ1-2 and V is TRBV6-5, with D perhaps matching TRBD1 (5 bases). V lost 8 bases and J lost 1, with 14 bases in between. The germline V gene encodes CDR1 MNHEY and CDR2 SVGAGI. The length of the CDR3 is 14 residues. The CDR3 loop is CASLAGGDNYGYTF. The CDR3 DNA follows: TGTGCCAGCCTGGCGGGGGGAGATAACTATGGCTACACCTTC.

This clone has more than one count but fewer than ten. The chain links TRBV30 to TRBJ2-3; TRBD2 might be the D (7 bases). This CDR3 contains 15 residues. V was shortened by 3 bases and J by 5 bases, with 18 bases between the two germline ends. Germline loops: CDR1 GTSNPN, CDR2 SVGIG (reference sequence). The CDR3 nucleotides read TGTGCCTGGAGCGGGGGGCGGGAGTCAGAAGATACGCAGTATTTT. It specifies CAWSGGRESEDTQYF.

The rearrangement links TRBV7-6 to TRBJ2-7, with TRBD1 identical over 9 bases. The CDR3 sequence is 15 residues long. Losses at the gene ends were 0 bases for V and 6 bases for J; bases not matched to a gene: 6. Per germline, CDR1 SGHVS and CDR2 FNYEAQ. The CDR3 reads CASSLAGTGSGEQYF. In nucleotides, the CDR3 is TGTGCCAGCAGCTTAGCCGGGACAGGGTCAGGCGAGCAGTACTTC.

The sample holds one count of this clone. The V and J genes are TRBV9 and TRBJ2-3; 8 nucleotides line up with TRBD2. V trimming: 2 bases; J trimming: 5 bases; junction bases outside the gene matches: 1. Germline V lookup: CDR1 SGDLS, CDR2 YYNGEE. The CDR3 consists of 13 residues. As DNA, the CDR3 is TGTGCCAGCAGCGTGCTAGCGGGAGATACGCAGTATTTT. Translated: CASSVLAGDTQYF.

In its sample, this clone was seen a few times. This sample also contains other DNA sequences that code for the same CDR3. The chain has TRBV2 and TRBJ2-2, with TRBD2 identical over 10 bases. V gave up 5 bases and J gave up 5 bases; unmatched junction bases: 5. The CDR3 is 15 residues long. The germline gives CDR1 SNHLY, CDR2 FYNNEI. The CDR3 sequence is CASSTSGRGTGELFF. DNA for the CDR3: TGTGCCAGCAGTACCAGCGGGAGGGGAACCGGGGAGCTGTTTTTT.

The J gene is TRBJ2-4, the V gene TRBV6-6, with 7 bases aligning to TRBD2. The V gene end was trimmed by 0 bases and the J gene end by 1 base; junction bases not matched to a gene: 0. This CDR3 is built from 15 residues. Per germline, CDR1 MNHNY and CDR2 SVGAGI (reference sequence). CDR3 residues: CASSYSGGAKNIQYF. The CDR3 nucleotides read TGTGCCAGCAGTTACTCCGGGGGGGCCAAAAACATTCAGTACTTC.